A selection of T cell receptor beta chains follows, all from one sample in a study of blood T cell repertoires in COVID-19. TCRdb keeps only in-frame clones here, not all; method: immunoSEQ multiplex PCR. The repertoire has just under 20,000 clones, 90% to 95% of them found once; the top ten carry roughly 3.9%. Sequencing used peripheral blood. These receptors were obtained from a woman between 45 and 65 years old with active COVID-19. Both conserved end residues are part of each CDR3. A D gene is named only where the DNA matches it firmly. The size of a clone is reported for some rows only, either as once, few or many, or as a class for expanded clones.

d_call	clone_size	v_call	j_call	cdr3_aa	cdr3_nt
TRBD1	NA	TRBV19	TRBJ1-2	CASSLPQGASDGYTF	TGTGCCAGTAGTCTCCCTCAGGGGGCCTCGGATGGCTACACCTTC
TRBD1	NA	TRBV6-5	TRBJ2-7	CASRPTGVAYEQYF	TGTGCCAGCAGACCAACAGGGGTGGCCTACGAGCAGTACTTC
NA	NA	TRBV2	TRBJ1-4	CASSPPGVGGEKLFF	TGTGCCAGCAGTCCCCCCGGGGTAGGAGGAGAAAAACTGTTTTTT
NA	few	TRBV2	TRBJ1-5	CASSRAQGSNQPQHF	TGTGCCAGCAGTCGTGCACAGGGTAGCAATCAGCCCCAGCATTTT
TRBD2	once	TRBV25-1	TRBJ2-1	CASSGGGLAGGHNEQFF	TGTGCCAGCAGTGGGGGGGGACTAGCGGGAGGGCACAATGAGCAGTTCTTC
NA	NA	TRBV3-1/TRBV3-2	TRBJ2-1	CASSQDPSGKQFF	TGTGCCAGCAGCCAAGACCCCTCAGGCAAGCAGTTCTTC
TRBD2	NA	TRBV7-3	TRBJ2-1	CASSLTRASGYNEQFF	TGTGCCAGCAGCCTCACCCGGGCTAGCGGGTACAATGAGCAGTTCTTC
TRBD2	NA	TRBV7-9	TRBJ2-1	CASSPLAAEQFF	TGTGCCAGCAGCCCACTAGCGGCTGAGCAGTTCTTC
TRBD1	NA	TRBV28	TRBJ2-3	CASEGRGQATDTQYF	TGTGCCAGCGAGGGTAGGGGGCAGGCCACAGATACGCAGTATTTT
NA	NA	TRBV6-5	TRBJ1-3	CASSYRGGSGNTIYF	TGTGCCAGCAGTTACCGGGGGGGCTCTGGAAACACCATATATTTT
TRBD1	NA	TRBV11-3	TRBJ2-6	CASSRGQGTAGANVLTF	TGTGCCAGCAGCCGCGGACAGGGTACGGCCGGGGCCAACGTCCTGACTTTC
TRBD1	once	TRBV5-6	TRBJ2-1	CASSLAQGVGEQFF	TGTGCCAGCAGCTTGGCTCAGGGGGTCGGGGAGCAGTTCTTC
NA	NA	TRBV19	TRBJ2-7	CASSWDGGNEQYF	TGTGCCAGTAGCTGGGACGGGGGAAACGAGCAGTACTTC
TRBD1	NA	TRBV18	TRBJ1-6	CASYRDRGPGESLHF	TGTGCCAGCTACCGGGACAGGGGACCGGGAGAATCCCTCCACTTT
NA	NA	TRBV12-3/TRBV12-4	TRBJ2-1	CASASRGNEQFF	TGTGCCAGCGCCTCTAGGGGAAATGAGCAGTTCTTC
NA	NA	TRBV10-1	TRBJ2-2	CASRGDGELFF	TGCGCCAGCAGGGGCGACGGGGAGCTGTTTTTT
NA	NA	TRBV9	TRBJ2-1	CASSVAFTSNEQFF	TGTGCCAGCAGCGTAGCTTTCACTTCAAATGAGCAGTTCTTC
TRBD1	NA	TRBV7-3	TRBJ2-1	CASSYQGTGHGDEQFF	TGTGCCAGCAGTTACCAGGGGACAGGTCATGGAGATGAGCAGTTCTTC
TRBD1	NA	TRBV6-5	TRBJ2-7	CASRTRDSSYEQYF	TGTGCCAGCAGGACCCGGGACAGCTCCTACGAGCAGTACTTC
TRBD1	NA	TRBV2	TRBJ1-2	CASSAGTGNAGYTF	TGTGCCAGCAGCGCCGGGACAGGGAACGCTGGCTACACCTTC
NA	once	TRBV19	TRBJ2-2	CASSPPDTTGELFF	TGTGCCAGTAGTCCCCCGGACACCACCGGGGAGCTGTTTTTT
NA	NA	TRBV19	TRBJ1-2	CASSEGQNYGYTF	TGTGCCAGTAGCGAGGGACAAAACTATGGCTACACCTTC
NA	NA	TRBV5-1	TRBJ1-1	CASSPIGGPGEAFF	TGCGCCAGCAGTCCAATCGGGGGGCCCGGTGAAGCTTTCTTT
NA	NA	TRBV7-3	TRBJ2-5	CASSPNRGGQETQYF	TGTGCCAGCAGCCCAAACAGGGGGGGCCAAGAGACCCAGTACTTC
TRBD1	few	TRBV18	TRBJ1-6	CASSLRDRGPNDNSPLHF	TGTGCCAGCTCACTACGCGACAGGGGACCCAACGATAATTCACCCCTCCACTTT
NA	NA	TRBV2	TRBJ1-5	CASSGQNNQPQHF	TGTGCCAGCAGCGGACAGAACAATCAGCCCCAGCATTTT
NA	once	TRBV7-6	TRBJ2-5	CASSLGWRGGGETQYF	TGTGCCAGCAGCTTAGGATGGAGGGGGGGTGGAGAGACCCAGTACTTC
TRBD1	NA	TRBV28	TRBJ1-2	CASSRQGYGYTF	TGTGCCAGCAGTAGACAGGGGTACGGCTACACCTTC
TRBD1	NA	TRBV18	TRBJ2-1	CASSRDRAYNEQFF	TGTGCCAGCTCACGGGACAGGGCATACAATGAGCAGTTCTTC
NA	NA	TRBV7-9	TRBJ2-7	CASSSQGEQYF	TGTGCCAGCAGCTCCCAGGGCGAGCAGTACTTC
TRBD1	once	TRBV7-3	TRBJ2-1	CASSSQGASYNEQFF	TGTGCCAGCAGCTCTCAGGGGGCTTCCTACAATGAGCAGTTCTTC
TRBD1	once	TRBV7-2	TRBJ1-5	CASSSDRVQPQHF	TGTGCCAGCAGCTCCGACAGGGTTCAGCCCCAGCATTTT
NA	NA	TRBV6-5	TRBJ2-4	CASSLRGSTANIQYF	TGTGCCAGCAGTCTCAGGGGATCAACAGCAAACATTCAGTACTTC
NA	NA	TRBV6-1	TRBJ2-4	CASSEGAGYLAKNIQYF	TGTGCCAGCAGTGAAGGGGCGGGTTACCTAGCCAAAAACATTCAGTACTTC
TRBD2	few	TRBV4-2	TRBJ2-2	CASSQDQTSGSSWTTGELFF	TGTGCCAGCAGCCAAGATCAGACTAGCGGGAGCTCGTGGACCACCGGGGAGCTGTTTTTT
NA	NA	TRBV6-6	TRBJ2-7	CASSFGEASYEQYF	TGTGCCAGCAGTTTCGGGGAGGCCTCCTACGAGCAGTACTTC
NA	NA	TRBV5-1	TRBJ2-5	CASSLAAAPRQETQYF	TGCGCCAGCAGCTTGGCCGCGGCACCACGCCAAGAGACCCAGTACTTC
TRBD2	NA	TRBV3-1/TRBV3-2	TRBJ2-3	CASSQVSVAGSTDTQYF	TGTGCCAGCAGCCAAGTATCCGTAGCGGGGAGCACAGATACGCAGTATTTT
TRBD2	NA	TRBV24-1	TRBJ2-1	CATSDRGTSTNEQFF	TGTGCCACCAGTGATAGAGGGACTAGTACAAATGAGCAGTTCTTC
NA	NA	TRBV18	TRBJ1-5	CASSPMSGRGQPQHF	TGTGCCAGCTCACCAATGTCAGGACGAGGGCAGCCCCAGCATTTT
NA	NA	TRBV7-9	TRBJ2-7	CASRRGRDSYEQYF	TGTGCCAGCAGAAGGGGCAGGGACTCCTACGAGCAGTACTTC